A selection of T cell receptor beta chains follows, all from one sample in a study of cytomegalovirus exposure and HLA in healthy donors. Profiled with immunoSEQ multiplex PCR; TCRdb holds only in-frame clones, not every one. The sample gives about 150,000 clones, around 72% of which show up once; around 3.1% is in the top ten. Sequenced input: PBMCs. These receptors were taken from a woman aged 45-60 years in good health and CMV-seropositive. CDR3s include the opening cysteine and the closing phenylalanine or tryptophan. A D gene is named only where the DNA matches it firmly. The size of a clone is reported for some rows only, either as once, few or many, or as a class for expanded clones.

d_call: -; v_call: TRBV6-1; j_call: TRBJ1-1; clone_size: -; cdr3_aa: CASRDRGTHTEAFF; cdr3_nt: TGTGCCAGCAGAGATAGGGGGACCCACACTGAAGCTTTCTTT
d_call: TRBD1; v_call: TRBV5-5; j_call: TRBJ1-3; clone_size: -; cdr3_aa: CASSLWDSSGNTIYF; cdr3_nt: TGTGCCAGCAGCTTGTGGGACAGCTCTGGAAACACCATATATTTT
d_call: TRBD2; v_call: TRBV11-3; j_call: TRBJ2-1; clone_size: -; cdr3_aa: CASSRGRESAHFSIDEQFF; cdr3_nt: TGTGCCAGCAGCCGCGGGAGGGAATCTGCTCACTTTTCCATCGATGAGCAGTTCTTC
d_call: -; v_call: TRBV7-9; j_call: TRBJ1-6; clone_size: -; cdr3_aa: CASSYDSGGNSPLHF; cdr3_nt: TGTGCCAGCAGCTACGATAGCGGGGGTAATTCACCCCTCCACTTT
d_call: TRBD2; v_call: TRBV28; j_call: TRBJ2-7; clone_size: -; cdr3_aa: CASRRTSGRVYEQYF; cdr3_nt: TGTGCCAGCAGGCGGACTAGCGGGAGGGTCTACGAGCAGTACTTC
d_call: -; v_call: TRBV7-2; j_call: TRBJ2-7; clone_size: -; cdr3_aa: CASSQPRAPSSYEQYF; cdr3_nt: TGTGCCAGCAGCCAACCGAGGGCCCCCAGCTCCTACGAGCAGTACTTC
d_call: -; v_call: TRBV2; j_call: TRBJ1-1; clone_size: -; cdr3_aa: CASSRGMNTEAFF; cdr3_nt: TGTGCCAGCAGCAGGGGAATGAACACTGAAGCTTTCTTT
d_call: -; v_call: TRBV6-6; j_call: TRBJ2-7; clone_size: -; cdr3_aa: CASSKSTSSYEQYF; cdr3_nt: TGTGCCAGCAGTAAATCTACTAGCTCCTACGAGCAGTACTTC
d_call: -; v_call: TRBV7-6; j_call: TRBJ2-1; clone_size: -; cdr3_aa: CASSLVGTVSLEQFF; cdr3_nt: TGTGCCAGCAGCTTAGTCGGGACTGTCTCCTTAGAGCAGTTCTTC
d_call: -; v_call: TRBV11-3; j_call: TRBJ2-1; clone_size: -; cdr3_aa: CASSYRDSYNEQFF; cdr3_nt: TGTGCCAGCAGCTACCGGGACTCCTACAATGAGCAGTTCTTC
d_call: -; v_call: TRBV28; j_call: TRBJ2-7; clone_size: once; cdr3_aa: CASRQGGSYEQYF; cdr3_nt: TGTGCCAGCAGACAGGGTGGTTCCTACGAGCAGTACTTC
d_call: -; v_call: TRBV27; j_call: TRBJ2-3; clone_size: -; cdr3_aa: CASSLEGQPGGTDTQYF; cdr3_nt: TGTGCCAGCAGTTTAGAAGGGCAGCCAGGGGGCACAGATACGCAGTATTTT
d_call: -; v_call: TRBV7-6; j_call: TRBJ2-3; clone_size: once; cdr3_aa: CASSYPGEPDTQYF; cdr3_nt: TGTGCCAGCAGCTACCCGGGGGAACCAGATACGCAGTATTTT
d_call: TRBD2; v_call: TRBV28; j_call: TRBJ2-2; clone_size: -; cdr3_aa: CASSFSAGGSNTGELFF; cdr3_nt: TGTGCCAGCAGTTTCTCAGCGGGAGGTTCGAACACCGGGGAGCTGTTTTTT
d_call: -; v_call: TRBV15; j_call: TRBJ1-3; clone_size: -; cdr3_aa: CATSRVREVHSGNTIYF; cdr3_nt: TGTGCCACCAGCAGAGTGCGAGAGGTTCACTCTGGAAACACCATATATTTT
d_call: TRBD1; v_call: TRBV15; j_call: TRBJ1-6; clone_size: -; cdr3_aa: CATSREEAGTGNSPLHF; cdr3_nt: TGTGCCACCAGCCGAGAGGAGGCCGGGACAGGGAATTCACCCCTCCACTTT
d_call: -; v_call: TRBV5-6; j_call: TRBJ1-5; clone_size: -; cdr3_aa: CASSPGGGLNQPQHF; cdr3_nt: TGTGCCAGCAGCCCTGGCGGTGGCCTCAATCAGCCCCAGCATTTT
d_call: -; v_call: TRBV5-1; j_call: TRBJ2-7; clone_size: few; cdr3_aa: CASSLAVDTYEQYF; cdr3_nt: TGCGCCAGCAGCTTGGCAGTTGACACCTACGAGCAGTACTTC
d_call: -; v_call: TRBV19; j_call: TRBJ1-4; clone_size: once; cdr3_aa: CASSILNGKLFF; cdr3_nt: TGTGCCAGTAGTATTTTGAACGGGAAACTGTTTTTT
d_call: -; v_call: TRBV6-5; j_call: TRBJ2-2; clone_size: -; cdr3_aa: CASSRGPGELFF; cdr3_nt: TGTGCCAGCAGCCGCGGGCCCGGGGAGCTGTTTTTT
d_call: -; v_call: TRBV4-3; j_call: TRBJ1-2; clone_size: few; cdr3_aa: CASSQDWTGYYGYTF; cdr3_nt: TGCGCCAGCAGCCAAGATTGGACGGGGTACTATGGCTACACCTTC
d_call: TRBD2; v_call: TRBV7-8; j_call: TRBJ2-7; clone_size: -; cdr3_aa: CASSRLGGAGSYEQYF; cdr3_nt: TGTGCCAGCAGCCGACTCGGGGGGGCCGGCTCCTACGAGCAGTACTTC
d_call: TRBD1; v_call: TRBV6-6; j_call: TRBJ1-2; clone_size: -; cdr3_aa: CASSSNRGLPSF; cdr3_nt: TGTGCCAGCAGTTCAAACAGGGGCCTTCCCTCCTTC
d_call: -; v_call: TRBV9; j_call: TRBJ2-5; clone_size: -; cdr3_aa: CASSAYLNRAQETQYF; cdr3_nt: TGTGCCAGCAGCGCGTACCTAAACAGGGCCCAAGAGACCCAGTACTTC
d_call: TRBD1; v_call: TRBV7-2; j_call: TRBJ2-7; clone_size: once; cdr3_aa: CASSLRTGAYEQYF; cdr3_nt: TGTGCCAGCAGCTTAAGGACAGGGGCCTACGAGCAGTACTTC
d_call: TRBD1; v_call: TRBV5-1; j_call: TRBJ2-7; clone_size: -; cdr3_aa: CASSSQGDTYEQYF; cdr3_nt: TGCGCCAGCAGCTCCCAGGGGGACACCTACGAGCAGTACTTC
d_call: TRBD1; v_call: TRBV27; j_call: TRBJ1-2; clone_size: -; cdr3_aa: CASSYQGDNYGYTF; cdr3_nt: TGTGCCAGCAGTTACCAGGGGGATAACTATGGCTACACCTTC
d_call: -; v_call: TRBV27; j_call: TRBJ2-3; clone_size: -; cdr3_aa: CASSLGRQGMSTDTQYF; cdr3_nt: TGTGCCAGCAGTTTAGGGCGCCAGGGGATGAGCACAGATACGCAGTATTTT
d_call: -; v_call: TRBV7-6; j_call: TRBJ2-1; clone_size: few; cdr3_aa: CASSLGGGRPNEQFF; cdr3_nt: TGTGCCAGCAGCTTAGGGGGGGGGCGCCCTAATGAGCAGTTCTTC
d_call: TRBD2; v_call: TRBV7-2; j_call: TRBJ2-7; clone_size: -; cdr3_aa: CASSLTSGSDEQYF; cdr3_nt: TGTGCCAGCAGCTTAACCAGCGGGAGTGACGAGCAGTACTTC
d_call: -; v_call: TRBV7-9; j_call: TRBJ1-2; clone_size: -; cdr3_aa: CASSLEGGGMSYTF; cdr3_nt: TGTGCCAGCAGCTTGGAGGGCGGGGGTATGAGCTACACCTTC
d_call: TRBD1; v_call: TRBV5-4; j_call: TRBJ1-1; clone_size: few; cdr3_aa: CASSSTQTGDTEAFF; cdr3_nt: TGTGCCAGCAGCTCAACGCAAACAGGGGACACTGAAGCTTTCTTT
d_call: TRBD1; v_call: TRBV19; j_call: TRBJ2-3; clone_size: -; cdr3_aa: CASSIDGTAVDTQYF; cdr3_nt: TGTGCCAGTAGTATAGACGGGACAGCGGTAGATACGCAGTATTTT
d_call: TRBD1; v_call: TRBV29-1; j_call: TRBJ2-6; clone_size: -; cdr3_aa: CSVGQGASGANGLTF; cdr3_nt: TGCAGCGTTGGACAGGGGGCCTCTGGGGCCAACGGCCTGACTTTC
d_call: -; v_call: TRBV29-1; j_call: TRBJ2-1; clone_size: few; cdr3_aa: CSFRPSSLYNEQFF; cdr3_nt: TGCAGCTTCAGGCCCTCCTCTCTCTACAATGAGCAGTTCTTC
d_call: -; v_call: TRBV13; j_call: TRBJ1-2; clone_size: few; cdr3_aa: CASSLGQGGDGYTF; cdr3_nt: TGTGCCAGCAGCTTGGGGCAGGGTGGAGATGGCTACACCTTC
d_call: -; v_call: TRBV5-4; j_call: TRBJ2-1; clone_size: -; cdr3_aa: CASSLAVMDNEQFF; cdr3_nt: TGTGCCAGCAGCTTAGCGGTTATGGACAATGAGCAGTTCTTC
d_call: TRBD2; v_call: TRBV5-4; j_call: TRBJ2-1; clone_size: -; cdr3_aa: CASSLVAGGHNEQFF; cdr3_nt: TGTGCCAGCAGCTTGGTAGCGGGGGGGCATAATGAGCAGTTCTTC
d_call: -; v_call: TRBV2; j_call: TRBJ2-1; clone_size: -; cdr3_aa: CASRSLASSGFF; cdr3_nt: TGTGCCAGCAGGTCACTAGCATCGAGTGGGTTCTTC
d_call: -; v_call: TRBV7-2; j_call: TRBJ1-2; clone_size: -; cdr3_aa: CASSLRWGGESGYTF; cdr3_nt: TGTGCCAGCAGCTTAAGATGGGGGGGGGAAAGTGGCTACACCTTC
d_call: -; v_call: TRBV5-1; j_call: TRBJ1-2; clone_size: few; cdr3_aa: CASSLGDFNYGYTF; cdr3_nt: TGCGCCAGCAGCTTGGGAGACTTTAACTATGGCTACACCTTC
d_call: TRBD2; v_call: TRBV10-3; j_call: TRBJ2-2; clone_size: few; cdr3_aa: CAISGTGGGLFF; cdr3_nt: TGTGCCATCAGTGGGACTGGCGGGGGGCTGTTTTTT
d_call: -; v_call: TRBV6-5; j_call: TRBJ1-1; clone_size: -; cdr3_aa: CASSVQGTEAFF; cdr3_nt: TGTGCCAGCAGTGTCCAGGGGACTGAAGCTTTCTTT
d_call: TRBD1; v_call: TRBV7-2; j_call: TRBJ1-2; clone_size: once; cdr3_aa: CASSLAVPGTGAGYTF; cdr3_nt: TGTGCCAGCAGCTTAGCGGTTCCTGGGACAGGGGCGGGCTACACCTTC
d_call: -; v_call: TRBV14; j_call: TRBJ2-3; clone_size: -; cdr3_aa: CASSLTRGAPRTF; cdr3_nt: TGTGCCAGCAGCCTAACCCGAGGAGCCCCCCGTACTTTT
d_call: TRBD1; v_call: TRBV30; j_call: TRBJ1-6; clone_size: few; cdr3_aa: CAWRINRGSSPLHF; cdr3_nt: TGTGCCTGGAGGATCAACAGGGGCAGTTCACCCCTCCACTTT
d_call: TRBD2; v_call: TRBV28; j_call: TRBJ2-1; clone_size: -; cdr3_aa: CASSPSGRVGDYNEQFF; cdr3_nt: TGTGCCAGCAGCCCCAGCGGGAGAGTTGGGGACTACAATGAGCAGTTCTTC
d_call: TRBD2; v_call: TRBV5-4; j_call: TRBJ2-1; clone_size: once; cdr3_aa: CASSLAGPSSYNEQFF; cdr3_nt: TGTGCCAGCAGCTTAGCGGGGCCTAGCTCCTACAATGAGCAGTTCTTC
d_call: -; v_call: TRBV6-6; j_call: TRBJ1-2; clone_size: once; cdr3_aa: CASSYVAGAYGYTF; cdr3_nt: TGTGCCAGCAGTTACGTCGCAGGGGCCTATGGCTACACCTTC
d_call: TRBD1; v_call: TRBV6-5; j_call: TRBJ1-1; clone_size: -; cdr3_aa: CASSRSGGFGAFF; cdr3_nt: TGTGCCAGCAGTAGATCAGGGGGTTTCGGAGCTTTCTTT
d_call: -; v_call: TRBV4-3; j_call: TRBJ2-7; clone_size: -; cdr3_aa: CASSQERGYDYEQYF; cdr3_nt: TGCGCCAGCAGCCAAGAAAGGGGTTATGATTACGAGCAGTACTTC
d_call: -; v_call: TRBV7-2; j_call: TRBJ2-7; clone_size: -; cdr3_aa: CASSFDRGMGGEQYF; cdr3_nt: TGTGCCAGCAGCTTCGACCGCGGGATGGGGGGCGAGCAGTACTTC
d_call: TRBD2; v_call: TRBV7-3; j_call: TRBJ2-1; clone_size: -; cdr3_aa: CASSFGGTSGSQFF; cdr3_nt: TGTGCCAGCAGCTTCGGGGGGACTAGCGGGAGCCAGTTCTTC
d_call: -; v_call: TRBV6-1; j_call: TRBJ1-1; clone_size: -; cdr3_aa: CASSEKVRLYTEAFF; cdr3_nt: TGTGCCAGCAGTGAAAAGGTCCGACTATACACTGAAGCTTTCTTT